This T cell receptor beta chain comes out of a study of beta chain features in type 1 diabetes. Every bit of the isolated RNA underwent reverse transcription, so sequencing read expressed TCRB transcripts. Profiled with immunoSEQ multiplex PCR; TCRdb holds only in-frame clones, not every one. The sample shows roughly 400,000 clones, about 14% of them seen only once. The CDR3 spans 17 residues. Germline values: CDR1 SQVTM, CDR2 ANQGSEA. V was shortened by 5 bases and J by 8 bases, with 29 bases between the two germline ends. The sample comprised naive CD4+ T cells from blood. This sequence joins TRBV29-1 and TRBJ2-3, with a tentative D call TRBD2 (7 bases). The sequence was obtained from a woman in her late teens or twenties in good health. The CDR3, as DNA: TGCAGCGTTTCCCGTTTAGTAGCGGGTCGGGAAGGGGGTACGCAGTATTTT. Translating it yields CSVSRLVAGREGGTQYF.